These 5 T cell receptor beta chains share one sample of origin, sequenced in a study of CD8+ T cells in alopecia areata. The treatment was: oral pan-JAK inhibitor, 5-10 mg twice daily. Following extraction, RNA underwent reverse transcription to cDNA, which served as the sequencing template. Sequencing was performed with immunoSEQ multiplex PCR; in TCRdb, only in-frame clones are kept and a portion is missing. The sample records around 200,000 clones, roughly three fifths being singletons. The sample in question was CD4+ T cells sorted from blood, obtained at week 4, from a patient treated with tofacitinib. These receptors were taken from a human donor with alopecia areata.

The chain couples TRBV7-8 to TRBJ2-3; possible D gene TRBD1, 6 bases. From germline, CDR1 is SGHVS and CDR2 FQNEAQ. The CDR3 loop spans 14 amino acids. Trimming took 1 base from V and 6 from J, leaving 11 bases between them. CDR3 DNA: TGTGCCAGCAGCTTAGACAGGGTTAGGGATACGCAGTATTTT. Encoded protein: CASSLDRVRDTQYF. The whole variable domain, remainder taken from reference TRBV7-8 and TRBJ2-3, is GAGVSQSPRYKVAKRGQDVALRCDPISGHVSLFWYQQALGQGPEFLTYFQNEAQLDKSGLPSDRFFAERPEGSVSTLKIQRTQQEDSAVYLCASSLDRVRDTQYFGPGTRLTVL.

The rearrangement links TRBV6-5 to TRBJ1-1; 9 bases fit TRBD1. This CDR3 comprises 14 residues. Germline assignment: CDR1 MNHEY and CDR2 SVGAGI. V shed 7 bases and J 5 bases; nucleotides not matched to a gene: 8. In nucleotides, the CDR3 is TGTGCCAGCAAATTGACAGGGGGTCGGACTGAAGCTTTCTTT. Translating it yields CASKLTGGRTEAFF.

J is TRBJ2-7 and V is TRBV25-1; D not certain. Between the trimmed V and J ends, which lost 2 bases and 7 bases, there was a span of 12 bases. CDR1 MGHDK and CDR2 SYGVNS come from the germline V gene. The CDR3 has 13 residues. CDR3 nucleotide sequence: TGTGCCAGCAGTGAAACGTGGGAAAGAGAGCAGTACTTC. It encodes CASSETWEREQYF.

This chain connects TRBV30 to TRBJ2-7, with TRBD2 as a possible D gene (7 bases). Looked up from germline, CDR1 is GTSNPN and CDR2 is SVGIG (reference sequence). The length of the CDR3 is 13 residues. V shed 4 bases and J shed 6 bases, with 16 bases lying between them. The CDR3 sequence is CAWTRGALAEQYF. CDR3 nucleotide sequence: TGTGCCTGGACCCGGGGGGCCCTTGCCGAGCAGTACTTC. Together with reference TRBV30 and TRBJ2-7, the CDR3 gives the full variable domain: SQTIHQWPATLVQPVGSPLSLECTVEGTSNPNLYWYRQAAGRGLQLLFYSVGIGQISSEVPQNLSASRPQDRQFILSSKKLLLSDSGFYLCAWTRGALAEQYFGPGTRLTVT.

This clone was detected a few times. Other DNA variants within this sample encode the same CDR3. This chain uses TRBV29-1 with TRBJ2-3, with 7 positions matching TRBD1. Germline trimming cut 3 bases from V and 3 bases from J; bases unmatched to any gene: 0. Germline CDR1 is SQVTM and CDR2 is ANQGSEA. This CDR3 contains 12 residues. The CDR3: CSVETGTDTQYF. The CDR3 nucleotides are TGCAGCGTTGAGACAGGGACAGATACGCAGTATTTT.